Listed below are T cell receptor beta chains from one sample, sequenced in a study of post-analysis software for immune sequencing data. TCRdb fed the PCR reads into MiXCR, producing one record per CDR3 protein. The profile shows roughly 540,000 distinct CDR3 sequences, 34% of them singletons. Sequenced input: blood. All receptors come from a girl under 18 with multiple sclerosis. The CDR3 runs from the conserved cysteine through the conserved F or W. A D gene is named only where the DNA matches it firmly. Where a row states a size, it is once, few, many or the class of an expanded clone; other rows omit it.

v_gene	abundance	d_gene	len	j_gene	CDR3nt	CDR3aa
TRBV4-1	few	NA	13	TRBJ1-5	TGCGCCAGCGGGGTGGCTCTTAATCAGCCCCAGCATTTT	CASGVALNQPQHF
TRBV6-1	NA	NA	14	TRBJ1-2	TGTGCCAGCAGTGGGGGGCGTCAGGAGGAGGGCTACACCTTC	CASSGGRQEEGYTF
TRBV2	NA	NA	15	TRBJ2-5	TGTGCCAGCAGTGAAAATAGTGGGGCGGGAGAGACCCAGTACTTC	CASSENSGAGETQYF
TRBV29-1	NA	NA	13	TRBJ1-1	TGCAGCGTTTACCACAGGGCAGGCACTGAAGCTTTCTTT	CSVYHRAGTEAFF
TRBV18	NA	NA	13	TRBJ2-5	TGTGCCAGCTCACCACCTGGGGTTGAGACCCAGTACTTC	CASSPPGVETQYF
TRBV25-1	once	NA	15	TRBJ1-1	TGTGCCAGCACACCTAGTTTGGGAGTTGGTACTGAAGCTTTCTTT	CASTPSLGVGTEAFF
TRBV2	few	TRBD1	15	TRBJ2-1	TGTGCCAGCAGTTGGACAGGGAGCTCCTACAATGAGCAGTTCTTC	CASSWTGSSYNEQFF
TRBV3-1	NA	NA	17	TRBJ1-6	TGTGCCAGCAGCCAAGATGTCCGTAGCTCCTATAATTCACCCCTCCACTTT	CASSQDVRSSYNSPLHF
TRBV4-1	NA	NA	15	TRBJ2-7	TGCGCCAGCAACCAAGTCTGGAAGGGGACTTACGAGCAGTACTTC	CASNQVWKGTYEQYF
TRBV3-1	few	NA	16	TRBJ2-7	TGTGCCAGCAGCCACATCCCGGGTCAGGGCGTAGCCGAGCAGTACTTC	CASSHIPGQGVAEQYF
TRBV27	few	NA	15	TRBJ2-1	TGTGCCAGCAGTAAGACTAGTAACTCCTACAATGAGCAGTTCTTC	CASSKTSNSYNEQFF
TRBV6-1	many	NA	14	TRBJ2-2	TGTGCCAGCAGTGAAAAGTTGTCCACCGGGGAGCTGTTTTTT	CASSEKLSTGELFF
TRBV12-3/TRBV12-4	NA	NA	13	TRBJ2-1	TGTGCCAGCAGTTCAGCTGGGGCAGCCGAGCAGTTCTTC	CASSSAGAAEQFF
TRBV24-1	NA	NA	17	TRBJ1-2	TGTGCCACCAGTGACTCCTCGGGAGGGGGGGTCCTTTATGGCTACACCTTC	CATSDSSGGGVLYGYTF
TRBV5-8	once	NA	16	TRBJ2-5	TGTGCCAGCAGCAGAGGGACGGGGGGCTTCAGAGAGACCCAGTACTTC	CASSRGTGGFRETQYF
TRBV25-1	few	NA	12	TRBJ1-2	TGTGCCAGCAGTGAATATACGGGTGGCTACACCTTC	CASSEYTGGYTF
TRBV18	NA	NA	14	TRBJ2-3	TGTGCCAGCTCACGGCTGGACCGCACAGATACGCAGTATTTT	CASSRLDRTDTQYF
TRBV5-4	NA	NA	15	TRBJ2-7	TGTGCCAGCAGCTCTAAAGCGGTTAGCTCCTACGAGCAGTACTTC	CASSSKAVSSYEQYF
TRBV11-1	few	TRBD1	15	TRBJ2-7	TGTGCCAGCAGCGTAGACGGACAGGGCCACTACGAGCAGTACTTC	CASSVDGQGHYEQYF
TRBV29-1	NA	NA	12	TRBJ1-1	TGCAGCGTTGTTGTGCCCCCGGCGCGGGCTTTCTTT	CSVVVPPARAFF
TRBV3-1	NA	TRBD2	15	TRBJ2-3	TGTGCCAGCAGCCCCCGGACTAGCTTCACAGATACGCAGTATTTT	CASSPRTSFTDTQYF
TRBV5-1	few	NA	15	TRBJ2-5	TGCGCCAGCAGCTTGTCGAGCCCGATGTCGGAGACCCAGTACTTC	CASSLSSPMSETQYF
TRBV12-3/TRBV12-4	few	TRBD2	16	TRBJ2-5	TGTGCCAGCAGTTTCTGGGGGGGTCCCCGACAAGAGACCCAGTACTTC	CASSFWGGPRQETQYF
TRBV7-3	NA	TRBD1	13	TRBJ1-2	TGTGCCAGCAGTTTGTACAGGGGAGTCGGCTACACCTTC	CASSLYRGVGYTF
TRBV10-1	few	NA	16	TRBJ2-2	TGCGCCAGCAGCCGGCTGGGGGACACGAACACCGGGGAGCTGTTTTTT	CASSRLGDTNTGELFF
TRBV7-2	few	TRBD1	13	TRBJ2-3	TGTGCCAGCAGCCCGACAGGGTTGGATACGCAGTATTTT	CASSPTGLDTQYF
TRBV29-1	NA	NA	13	TRBJ2-5	TGCAGCGCCCGAAAGGGGGGCCAAGAGACCCAGTACTTC	CSARKGGQETQYF
TRBV5-1	many	NA	14	TRBJ2-5	TGCGCCAGCAGCTTGGAGGCAGGGCAAGAGACCCAGTACTTC	CASSLEAGQETQYF
TRBV7-2	NA	NA	13	TRBJ1-5	TGTGCCAGCAGCTTAATGAGCAATCAGCCCCAGCATTTT	CASSLMSNQPQHF
TRBV10-3	NA	TRBD2	14	TRBJ2-2	TGTGCCCACCGGGGGGACGCGAACACCGGGGAGCTGTTTTTT	CAHRGDANTGELFF
TRBV6-4	NA	TRBD2	19	TRBJ2-7	TGTGCCAGCAGTGACGGTGAACATAGCGGGGGAGAAGCAACCTGCGAGCAGTACTTC	CASSDGEHSGGEATCEQYF
TRBV6-1	few	NA	12	TRBJ1-2	TGTGCCAGCAGTGCCCGGTTGAATGGCTACACCTTC	CASSARLNGYTF
TRBV6-5	NA	NA	15	TRBJ2-3	TGTGCCAGCAGCGTAATGGGGGGCCTCACAGATACGCAGTATTTT	CASSVMGGLTDTQYF
TRBV12-3/TRBV12-4	NA	NA	11	TRBJ2-1	TGTGCCAGCAGTCGCATCAATGAGCAGTTCTTC	CASSRINEQFF
TRBV18	few	TRBD1	12	TRBJ1-1	TGTGCCAGCTCACCGCGACAGGGCGAAGCTTTCTTT	CASSPRQGEAFF
TRBV15	few	TRBD1	17	TRBJ1-5	TGTGCCACCAGCAGAGGACAGGGACGAAGAAGCAATCAGCCCCAGCATTTT	CATSRGQGRRSNQPQHF
TRBV7-6	NA	TRBD1	18	TRBJ2-4	TGTGCCAGCAGCACCGGTCCGGGACAGGGGTTGACCAAAAACATTCAGTACTTC	CASSTGPGQGLTKNIQYF
TRBV13	few	NA	15	TRBJ2-1	TGTGCCAGCAGCCCACGAGGTCAGGTTGGCAATGAGCAGTTCTTC	CASSPRGQVGNEQFF
TRBV7-6	few	NA	16	TRBJ2-3	TGTGCCAGCAGCTCCTCCACCGGGACTTACACAGATACGCAGTATTTT	CASSSSTGTYTDTQYF
TRBV7-3	NA	NA	13	TRBJ2-5	TGTGCCAGCAGCTTAACGGGCGAGAGAACCCAGTACTTC	CASSLTGERTQYF
TRBV10-2	NA	TRBD2	15	TRBJ2-3	TGCGCCAGCAGTATTAGCGGGGCTAGCACAGATACGCAGTATTTT	CASSISGASTDTQYF
TRBV5-6	few	NA	12	TRBJ1-1	TGTGCCAGCAGGATGGAGGGATCGAGAGCTTTCTTT	CASRMEGSRAFF
TRBV25-1	NA	TRBD1	15	TRBJ2-5	TGTGCCAGCAGTGCCGGACAGGGGGCTTGGGAGACCCAGTACTTC	CASSAGQGAWETQYF
TRBV10-3	NA	TRBD1	14	TRBJ2-7	TGTGCCATCAGTGAACAGGGGAGCTCCTACGAGCAGTACTTC	CAISEQGSSYEQYF
TRBV3-1	few	NA	15	TRBJ2-6	TGTGCCAGCAGCCAAGGGGGAAGGGGGGCCAACGTCCTGACTTTC	CASSQGGRGANVLTF
TRBV4-1	few	NA	16	TRBJ2-7	TGCGCCAGCAGCCCCATTGGTGCGTCGGGAGACTACGAGCAGTACTTC	CASSPIGASGDYEQYF
TRBV20-1	few	TRBD2	14	TRBJ2-1	TGCAGTGCTAGAGAGGGGGAGGGGTACAATGAGCAGTTCTTC	CSAREGEGYNEQFF
TRBV20-1	NA	TRBD2	15	TRBJ2-5	TGCAGTGCTAGACCCAGCGGGGGGCTGTGGGAGACCCAGTACTTC	CSARPSGGLWETQYF
TRBV27	NA	NA	11	TRBJ2-1	TGTGCCAGCAGTTTCTTGGGGCGGGAGTTCTTC	CASSFLGREFF
TRBV3-1	once	TRBD1	14	TRBJ2-7	TGTGCCAGCAGAAAGGGACAGAACCTCTACGAGCAGTACTTC	CASRKGQNLYEQYF